This TCR beta chain was found in a study of radiotherapy plus CTLA-4 blockade in lung cancer. Study summary: Disease control was seen in about 30% of patients, objective responses in around 20%. Study conclusions and caveats: Blood TCR clones of tumor origin expanded after radiotherapy plus ipilimumab.

Only in-frame clones appear in the TCRdb table, and some are missing; sequencing was by immunoSEQ multiplex PCR. The sample has around 86,000 clones; roughly four fifths are singletons. Regarding this clone: Antigen unknown.

From germline, CDR1 is SEHNR and CDR2 FQNEAQ (reference sequence). After removal of 5 bases from V and 8 bases from J, the junction contained 14 bases not matched to a gene. The CDR3 totals 15 residues. The starting material was peripheral blood, obtained from a patient treated with radiotherapy plus ipilimumab. This clonotype was sampled from a human donor with non-small cell lung cancer who had stable disease on radiotherapy plus ipilimumab. V is TRBV7-9 and J is TRBJ1-2; 7 bases align to TRBD1. CDR3 DNA sequence: TGTGCCAGCAGCCCATCAAGACAGGGCCCTATGGGCTACACCTTC. It translates to CASSPSRQGPMGYTF. Looking up the rest from reference TRBV7-9 and TRBJ1-2 gives the full variable domain: DTGVSQNPRHKITKRGQNVTFRCDPISEHNRLYWYRQTLGQGPEFLTYFQNEAQLEKSRLLSDRFSAERPKGSFSTLEIQRTEQGDSAMYLCASSPSRQGPMGYTFGSGTRLTVV.